This T cell receptor beta chain was obtained from a study of T cells in localized non-small cell lung cancer. The ends were cut back, 0 bases at V and 5 bases at J, with 11 bases in the middle. The CDR3 is 14 residues long. In germline, CDR1 is SGHNT, CDR2 YYREEE (reference sequence). Clones were sequenced by immunoSEQ multiplex PCR, and TCRdb holds only the in-frame ones, with some missing. The table has roughly 25,000 clones, 70% to 90% seen once. V usage is TRBV5-4 and J usage is TRBJ2-5; perhaps TRBD2 as D (6 bases). The source was PBMCs, collected before any cancer treatment. The sequence derives from a man aged 35 to 69 with stage II lung adenocarcinoma. The CDR3 DNA reads as TGTGCCAGCAGCTTGGGAGGGAGCGGGGAGACCCAGTACTTC. This translates into CASSLGGSGETQYF.